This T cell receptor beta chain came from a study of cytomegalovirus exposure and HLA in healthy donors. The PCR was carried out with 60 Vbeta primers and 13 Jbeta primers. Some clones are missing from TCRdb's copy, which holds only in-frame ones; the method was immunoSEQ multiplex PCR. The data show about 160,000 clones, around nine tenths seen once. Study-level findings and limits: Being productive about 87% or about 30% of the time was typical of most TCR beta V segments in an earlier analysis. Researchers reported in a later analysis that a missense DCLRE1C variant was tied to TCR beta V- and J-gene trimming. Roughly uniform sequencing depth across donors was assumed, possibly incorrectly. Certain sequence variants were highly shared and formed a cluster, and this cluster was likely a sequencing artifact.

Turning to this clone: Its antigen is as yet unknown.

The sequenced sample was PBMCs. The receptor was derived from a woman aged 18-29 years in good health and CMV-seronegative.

The CDR3 bases are TGTGCCAGCACGGCCCTAGCGGGGGGTGGAGAGACCCAGTACTTC. Residues: CASTALAGGGETQYF. The chain is built from TRBV28 and TRBJ2-5, with TRBD2 matching 11 bases. The CDR3 covers 15 residues. Germline V gene data show CDR1 as MDHEN and CDR2 as SYDVKM. V lost 7 bases and J lost 4; bases outside the gene matches: 8.